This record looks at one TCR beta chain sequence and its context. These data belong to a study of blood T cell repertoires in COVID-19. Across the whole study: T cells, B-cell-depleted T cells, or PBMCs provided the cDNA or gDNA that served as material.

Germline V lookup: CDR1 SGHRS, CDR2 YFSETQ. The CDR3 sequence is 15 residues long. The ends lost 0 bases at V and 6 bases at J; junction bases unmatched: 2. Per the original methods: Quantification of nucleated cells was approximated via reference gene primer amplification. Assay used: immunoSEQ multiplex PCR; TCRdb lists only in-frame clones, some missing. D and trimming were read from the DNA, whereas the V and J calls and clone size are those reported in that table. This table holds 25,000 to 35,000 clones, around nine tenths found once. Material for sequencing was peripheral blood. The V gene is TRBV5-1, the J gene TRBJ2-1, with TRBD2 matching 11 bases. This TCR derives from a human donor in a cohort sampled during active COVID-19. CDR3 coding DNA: TGCGCCAGCAGCTTGGGACTAGCGGGGCTCAATGAGCAGTTCTTC. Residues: CASSLGLAGLNEQFF. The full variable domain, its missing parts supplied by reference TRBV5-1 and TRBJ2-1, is KAGVTQTPRYLIKTRGQQVTLSCSPISGHRSVSWYQQTPGQGLQFLFEYFSETQRNKGNFPGRFSGRQFSNSRSEMNVSTLELGDSALYLCASSLGLAGLNEQFFGPGTRLTVL.